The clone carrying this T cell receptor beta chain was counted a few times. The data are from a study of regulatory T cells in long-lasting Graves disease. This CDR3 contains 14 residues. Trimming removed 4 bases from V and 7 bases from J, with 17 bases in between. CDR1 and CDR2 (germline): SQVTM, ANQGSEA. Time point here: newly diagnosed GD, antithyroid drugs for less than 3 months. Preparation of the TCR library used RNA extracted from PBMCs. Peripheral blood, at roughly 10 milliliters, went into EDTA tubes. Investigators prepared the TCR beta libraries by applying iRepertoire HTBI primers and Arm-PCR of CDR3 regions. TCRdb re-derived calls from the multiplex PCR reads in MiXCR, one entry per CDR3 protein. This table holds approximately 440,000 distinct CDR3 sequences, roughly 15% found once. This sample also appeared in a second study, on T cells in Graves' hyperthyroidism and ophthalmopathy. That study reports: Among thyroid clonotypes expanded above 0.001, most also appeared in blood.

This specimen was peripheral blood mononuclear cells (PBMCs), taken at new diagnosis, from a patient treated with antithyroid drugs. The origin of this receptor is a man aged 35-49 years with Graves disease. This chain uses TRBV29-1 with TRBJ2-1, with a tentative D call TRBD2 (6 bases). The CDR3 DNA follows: TGCAGCGTTGTATGGAGGGCCAGCGTAAATGAGCAGTTCTTC. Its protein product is CSVVWRASVNEQFF.